Presented here are 16 T cell receptor beta chains from one specimen sequenced in a study of T cell changes during pregnancy in multiple sclerosis. Libraries were prepared by immunoSEQ multiplex PCR; TCRdb keeps only in-frame clonotypes and omits some of them. The sample contains about 53,000 clones, about 90% of which appear only once. Source: peripheral blood, taken after pregnancy. Receptor source: a female donor in good health, enrolled as a control in a pregnancy study.

The chain is built from TRBV25-1 and TRBJ1-1; D call uncertain. With 2 bases removed from V and 0 bases from J, the gap between germline ends came to 10 bases. This CDR3 has 15 residues. Germline-derived CDR1 and CDR2 are MGHDK and SYGVNS. Written as DNA, the CDR3 is TGTGCCAGCAGTGAAAGGGCGGGGTTGAACACTGAAGCTTTCTTT. Translation gives CASSERAGLNTEAFF.

The V and J genes are TRBV6-1 and TRBJ2-7, with 9 bases identical to TRBD2. CDR1 and CDR2 (germline): MNHNS, SASEGT. The CDR3 sequence is 19 residues long. The junction had 18 bases not matched to a gene; V was cut back by 2 bases and J by 4 bases. Here the CDR3 DNA reads TGTGCCAGCAGTGAAAGGCCGTGGGGAAGAGAGGCGGGAGGGTACGAGCAGTACTTC. This codes for CASSERPWGREAGGYEQYF.

The rearrangement uses TRBV13 and TRBJ2-3; 9 positions match TRBD2. Germline lookup yields CDR1 PRHDT and CDR2 FYEKMQ (reference sequence). J was trimmed by 0 bases and V by 2 bases; bases with no gene match: 6. This CDR3 spans 17 amino acids. The CDR3 reads CASSLYRGRASTDTQYF. For the CDR3, the DNA is TGTGCCAGCAGCTTATACCGCGGGAGGGCTAGCACAGATACGCAGTATTTT.

The chain employs TRBV5-6 and TRBJ2-5; weak D call: TRBD1 (5 bases). Trimming left V 5 bases short and J 4 bases short, with 12 bases between. Germline-derived CDR1 and CDR2 are SGHDT and YYEEEE. The CDR3 spans 13 residues. CDR3 in DNA: TGTGCCAGCAGACGTGACAGAGGAGAGACCCAGTACTTC. Translation gives CASRRDRGETQYF.

This chain joins TRBV7-9 and TRBJ2-7; D possibly corresponds to TRBD2 (5 bases). V lost 5 bases and J lost 2, with 16 bases in between. The CDR3 runs to 15 residues. Per the germline V gene, CDR1 is SEHNR and CDR2 is FQNEAQ (reference sequence). CDR3 in amino acids: CASSQRRESPYEQYF. The CDR3, as DNA: TGTGCCAGCAGCCAGCGAAGGGAGTCCCCCTACGAGCAGTACTTC.

The chain uses TRBV6-5 and TRBJ2-2; 10 bases are a match to TRBD2. After removal of 1 base from V and 5 bases from J, the junction contained 1 base not matched to a gene. The CDR3 loop spans 15 amino acids. The germline CDR1 and CDR2 sequences are MNHEY and SVGAGI. The CDR3 spells CASSYLTSGTGELFF. The CDR3 coding sequence is TGTGCCAGCAGTTACTTGACTAGCGGGACCGGGGAGCTGTTTTTT.

This clone was seen only a few times. The chain recombines TRBV20-1 with TRBJ1-1; no clear D. The ends were cut back, 8 bases at V and 1 base at J, with 8 bases in the middle. The V gene's germline CDR1 is DFQATT and CDR2 SNEGSKA (reference sequence). The length of the CDR3 is 11 residues. CDR3 sequence reads: CSTGKNTEAFF. In DNA, the CDR3 is TGCAGTACCGGGAAGAACACTGAAGCTTTCTTT.

The chain is built from TRBV19 and TRBJ2-5; 13 positions agree with TRBD2. Trimming removed 3 bases from V and 5 bases from J; junction bases left unmatched: 3. CDR1 is LNHDA and CDR2 is SQIVND in the germline V gene (reference sequence). This CDR3 is 15 amino acids long. Here the CDR3 reads CASSMGLAGMETQYF. The CDR3 DNA sequence: TGTGCCAGTAGTATGGGACTAGCGGGGATGGAGACCCAGTACTTC.

The chain combines TRBV5-1 with TRBJ2-7, with unresolved D. V shed 5 bases and J shed 0 bases, with 12 bases lying between them. Looked up from germline, CDR1 is SGHRS and CDR2 is YFSETQ. The CDR3 is 14 residues long. The CDR3 DNA follows: TGCGCCAGCAGTCTTGGTCTTAGCTCCTACGAGCAGTACTTC. It is translated as CASSLGLSSYEQYF.

This clone was detected only once. The CDR3 loop reads CASSLGPGGLSYEQYF. The CDR3 bases are TGTGCCAGCAGCTTGGGACCAGGGGGTCTCTCCTACGAGCAGTACTTC. The J gene is TRBJ2-7, the V gene TRBV5-4; 7 nucleotides match TRBD1. CDR1 and CDR2 (germline): SGHNT, YYREEE (reference sequence). The CDR3 runs to 16 residues. Germline trimming cut 0 bases from V and 0 bases from J; bases unmatched to any gene: 6. The whole variable domain, remainder taken from reference TRBV5-4 and TRBJ2-7, is ETGVTQSPTHLIKTRGQQVTLRCSSQSGHNTVSWYQQALGQGPQFIFQYYREEENGRGNFPPRFSGLQFPNYSSELNVNALELDDSALYLCASSLGPGGLSYEQYFGPGTRLTVT.

This clone was seen just once. The rearrangement joins TRBV5-1 to TRBJ2-5; maybe TRBD1 (5 bases). The germline V gene has CDR1 SGHRS and CDR2 YFSETQ. The CDR3 contains 14 residues. The V end lost 1 base, the J end lost 2 bases, and 9 bases lay between the germline ends. CDR3 DNA sequence: TGCGCCAGCAGCTTGACGACAGTACAAGAGACCCAGTACTTC. Its protein is CASSLTTVQETQYF.

In the case of this clone: The junction departs from germline at one end; a sequencing error may be responsible. The chain joins TRBV2 to TRBJ2-6, with D tentatively TRBD1 (6 bases). The CDR3 length is 16 residues. Germline V CDR1 and CDR2: SNHLY, FYNNEI. The CDR3 sequence: CASCELAGAGANVLTF. The CDR3 coding sequence is TGTGCCAGCTGTGAGTTAGCAGGGGCTGGGGCCAACGTCCTGACTTTC.

The chain has TRBV5-1 and TRBJ2-5, with TRBD2 as a possible D gene (7 bases). V was clipped by 4 bases and J by 1 base, with 17 bases between them. Germline CDR1 and CDR2: SGHRS and YFSETQ. The CDR3 spans 16 residues. The CDR3 here is CASSPLWGGSQETQYF. DNA for the CDR3: TGCGCCAGCAGCCCCCTTTGGGGGGGCAGCCAAGAGACCCAGTACTTC.

This sequence joins TRBV9 and TRBJ1-3; 7 nucleotides agree with TRBD1. CDR1 is SGDLS, CDR2 YYNGEE, per germline. The CDR3 contains 17 residues. The trim removed 4 bases at V and 7 bases at J, leaving 17 bases unmatched. The CDR3 bases are TGTGCCAGCAGCTATAACAAATTGACAGGGAGTCCGAACACCATATATTTT. It codes for CASSYNKLTGSPNTIYF.

The chain recombines TRBV4-3 with TRBJ1-3; possible D gene TRBD1, 5 bases. Germline V gene sequence: CDR1 LGHNA, CDR2 YSLEER. The CDR3 extends over 16 amino acids. V was shortened by 2 bases and J by 3 bases, with 14 bases between the two germline ends. Here the CDR3 reads CASSQTQGTGGNTIYF. The CDR3 DNA is TGCGCCAGCAGCCAAACTCAGGGTACGGGTGGAAACACCATATATTTT.

The rearrangement uses TRBV7-6 and TRBJ2-1; 15 positions agree with TRBD2. CDR3 length: 19 amino acids. V shed 4 bases, J shed 6 bases, and the junction held 13 bases outside the gene matches. Germline V gives CDR1 SGHVS, CDR2 FNYEAQ. CDR3 amino acids: CASSSLTRTSGGASNEQFF. The CDR3, as DNA: TGTGCCAGCAGCTCACTGACCCGGACTAGCGGGGGGGCCTCCAATGAGCAGTTCTTC.